This T cell receptor (beta chain) was found in a study of human T cells and chemical hapten exposure. Regarding time point: healthy volunteer bleed at 6 weeks. Unfractionated whole blood yielded the extracted total RNA. With respect to this clonotype: The antigen remains undetermined.

Study-wide results and limits: There was no change with DPC sensitization in TCRs above 1 in 1000 frequency.

With 6 bases clipped from V and 1 base from J, the junction kept 5 bases outside the gene matches. The germline gives CDR1 ENHRY, CDR2 SYGVKD. The CDR3 is 14 residues long. The study's library attached unique molecular identifiers to single cDNA molecules. Study processing details: From approximately 20,000 to 700,000 TCRs were found per sample, with a median of about 96,000. TCRdb ran MiXCR on the RACE reads and lists one entry per CDR3 protein. The V and J calls reflect TCRdb's pipeline rather than the authors' work. The sample shows around 80,000 distinct CDR3 sequences, 8.6% of them seen only once.

The gene calls are TRBV10-3 and TRBJ2-7; 8 bases map to TRBD1. This sequence originates from a male donor in good health. Some clones in this sample may be carry-over from other donors' samples. Input material: whole blood. CDR3: CAISDGTGSYEQYF. The CDR3 DNA sequence: TGTGCCATCAGCGACGGGACAGGTTCCTACGAGCAGTACTTC.